Listed below are T cell receptor beta chains from one sample, sequenced in a study of T cell responses to AZD1222 COVID-19 vaccine. Sequencing used immunoSEQ multiplex PCR; TCRdb keeps in-frame clones, though not all of them. The sample holds 150,000 to 200,000 clones, 91% seen once. The sequencing here drew on peripheral blood, taken 28 days after the second AZD1222 dose. These receptors all stem from an adult who received the AZD1222 COVID-19 vaccine. The CDR3 runs from the conserved cysteine through the conserved F or W. A D gene is named only where the DNA matches it firmly. The listing skips clone size in some rows; elsewhere it reads once, few, many or a size class.

d_gene	abundance	j_gene	v_gene	CDR3aa	CDR3nt
.	.	TRBJ1-6	TRBV6-5	CASSSHLPDSPLHF	TGTGCCAGCAGTAGTCATCTTCCCGATTCACCCCTCCACTTT
.	once	TRBJ2-2	TRBV12-3/TRBV12-4	CASSLMNTGELFF	TGTGCCAGCAGTTTAATGAACACCGGGGAGCTGTTTTTT
.	once	TRBJ2-2	TRBV15	CATSRGAIQGNTGELFF	TGTGCCACCAGCAGAGGGGCTATACAGGGGAACACCGGGGAGCTGTTTTTT
TRBD1	.	TRBJ1-1	TRBV7-9	CASTWTGFTEAFF	TGTGCCAGCACCTGGACAGGGTTCACTGAAGCTTTCTTT
.	few	TRBJ1-1	TRBV27	CASSASGKFNTEAFF	TGTGCCAGCAGTGCCTCCGGGAAATTTAACACTGAAGCTTTCTTT
TRBD2	.	TRBJ2-7	TRBV11-2	CASSLSSGLYEQYF	TGTGCCAGCAGCCTTTCTAGCGGACTCTACGAGCAGTACTTC
TRBD1	.	TRBJ2-7	TRBV5-6	CASSPGQGRYEQYF	TGTGCCAGCAGCCCCGGACAGGGTAGATACGAGCAGTACTTC
.	.	TRBJ1-2	TRBV7-3	CASREDRSRHGYTF	TGTGCCAGCAGGGAAGACCGCTCGCGCCATGGCTACACCTTC
.	.	TRBJ1-2	TRBV7-9	CASSLAGEGGYGYTF	TGTGCCAGCAGCTTAGCGGGTGAGGGAGGCTATGGCTACACCTTC
.	few	TRBJ2-1	TRBV11-3	CASSLDPRHNEQFF	TGTGCCAGCAGCTTAGACCCTCGTCACAATGAGCAGTTCTTC
.	once	TRBJ1-2	TRBV10-3	CAISESSVSIRGYTF	TGTGCCATCAGTGAGTCGTCAGTTTCAATCCGTGGCTACACCTTC
.	.	TRBJ2-2	TRBV6-5	CASSYIGEITGELFF	TGTGCCAGCAGTTACATCGGGGAGATCACCGGGGAGCTGTTTTTT
.	.	TRBJ2-1	TRBV7-2	CASSLVFLEQFF	TGTGCCAGCAGCTTAGTCTTTCTCGAGCAGTTCTTC
TRBD2	.	TRBJ2-3	TRBV25-1	CASSEFGTSEDTQYF	TGTGCCAGCAGTGAATTCGGGACTAGCGAAGATACGCAGTATTTT
.	.	TRBJ1-1	TRBV5-1	CASSLDMNTEAFF	TGCGCCAGCAGCTTGGACATGAACACTGAAGCTTTCTTT
TRBD1	.	TRBJ2-6	TRBV14	CASSRVQGTGANVLTF	TGTGCCAGCAGCCGGGTACAGGGGACTGGGGCCAACGTCCTGACTTTC
TRBD1	.	TRBJ1-4	TRBV18	CASSPRQGPDEKLFF	TGTGCCAGCTCACCACGACAGGGGCCGGATGAAAAACTGTTTTTT
TRBD1	.	TRBJ2-3	TRBV19	CASTAQGSTDTQYF	TGTGCCAGTACCGCACAGGGGAGCACAGATACGCAGTATTTT
.	once	TRBJ2-1	TRBV27	CASSFLGDSVDEQFF	TGTGCCAGCAGTTTTTTGGGGGATTCAGTCGATGAGCAGTTCTTC
.	.	TRBJ2-2	TRBV18	CASSPRQSTGELFF	TGTGCCAGCTCCCCTAGACAGAGCACCGGGGAGCTGTTTTTT
TRBD2	.	TRBJ2-3	TRBV27	CASSGVAGGWADTQYF	TGTGCCAGCAGTGGGGTCGCCGGGGGGTGGGCAGATACGCAGTATTTT
.	.	TRBJ1-5	TRBV18	CASSPPGGYQPQHF	TGTGCCAGCTCACCACCGGGAGGGTATCAGCCCCAGCATTTT
TRBD2	.	TRBJ2-5	TRBV12-5	CASGPPRGAGEETQYF	TGTGCTAGTGGTCCTCCGAGGGGAGCGGGAGAGGAGACCCAGTACTTC
.	.	TRBJ1-1	TRBV3-1/TRBV3-2	CASSRIGNTEAFF	TGTGCCAGCAGCCGAATTGGGAACACTGAAGCTTTCTTT
TRBD1	.	TRBJ1-3	TRBV3-1/TRBV3-2	CASSQGLQQGSGNTIYF	TGTGCCAGCAGCCAAGGACTCCAACAGGGGAGTGGAAACACCATATATTTT
TRBD1	.	TRBJ2-7	TRBV5-8	CASSLAPRGRVYEQYF	TGTGCCAGCAGCTTGGCGCCCAGGGGGCGGGTATACGAGCAGTACTTC
TRBD1	.	TRBJ2-3	TRBV6-1	CASSERTGSLTDTQYF	TGTGCCAGCAGTGAACGGACAGGGAGCTTAACAGATACGCAGTATTTT
.	.	TRBJ2-3	TRBV18	CASSPAGTDTQYF	TGTGCCAGCTCACCAGCGGGCACAGATACGCAGTATTTT
.	.	TRBJ1-1	TRBV19	CASTKGGRYTEAFF	TGTGCCAGTACCAAAGGCGGGCGGTACACTGAAGCTTTCTTT
.	.	TRBJ1-6	TRBV5-1	CASSLEYNSPLHF	TGCGCCAGCAGCCTCGAATATAATTCACCCCTCCACTTT
.	.	TRBJ1-1	TRBV7-9	CASSLKEAANTEAFF	TGTGCCAGCAGCTTAAAAGAGGCAGCGAACACTGAAGCTTTCTTT
.	.	TRBJ2-3	TRBV28	CASSPLIGRVGTVGDTQYF	TGTGCCAGCAGTCCCCTAATTGGTCGGGTGGGAACGGTCGGGGATACGCAGTATTTT
.	.	TRBJ2-3	TRBV7-3	CASSLGTSTDTQYF	TGTGCCAGCAGCTTAGGGACCAGCACAGATACGCAGTATTTT
TRBD1	.	TRBJ2-1	TRBV7-7	CASSRGTGQYNEQFF	TGTGCTAGCAGCCGGGGGACAGGGCAATACAATGAGCAGTTCTTC
TRBD1	.	TRBJ1-6	TRBV19	CASSTHRDRVNSPLHF	TGTGCCAGTAGTACCCACCGGGACAGGGTCAATTCACCCCTCCACTTT
TRBD1	.	TRBJ1-6	TRBV5-8	CASSSQGQGITPLHF	TGTGCCAGCAGCTCCCAGGGACAGGGGATCACACCCCTCCACTTT
.	.	TRBJ1-6	TRBV27	CASTTGQASSYNSPLHF	TGTGCCAGCACCACAGGGCAGGCGAGCTCCTATAATTCACCCCTCCACTTT
.	.	TRBJ1-6	TRBV27	CASSSGRDITPPLHF	TGTGCCAGCAGTTCTGGAAGGGATATAACGCCACCCCTCCACTTT
.	.	TRBJ1-1	TRBV18	CASSPGVGWIF	TGTGCCAGCTCACCCGGGGTGGGGTGGATCTTT
.	.	TRBJ2-6	TRBV5-4	CASSLGGSGANVLTF	TGTGCCAGCAGCTTGGGGGGCTCTGGGGCCAACGTCCTGACTTTC
.	.	TRBJ1-1	TRBV19	CASYRIGGHTEAFF	TGTGCCAGTTACCGCATAGGTGGCCACACTGAAGCTTTCTTT
TRBD1	.	TRBJ1-1	TRBV3-1/TRBV3-2	CASSQAGTGRREAFF	TGTGCCAGCAGCCAAGCGGGGACAGGGAGGCGTGAAGCTTTCTTT
.	.	TRBJ1-2	TRBV30	CAWSSQLSSSYGYTF	TGTGCCTGGAGTTCTCAACTGTCCTCGTCCTATGGCTACACCTTC
.	.	TRBJ1-1	TRBV7-8	CASSLDRANTEAFF	TGTGCCAGCAGCTTAGACAGGGCGAACACTGAAGCTTTCTTT
.	once	TRBJ2-2	TRBV7-7	CASSFRTDGELFF	TGTGCTAGCAGCTTTAGGACCGACGGGGAGCTGTTTTTT
TRBD1	.	TRBJ2-1	TRBV12-3/TRBV12-4	CASSRTTGGEQFF	TGTGCCAGCAGTCGGACGACAGGGGGTGAGCAGTTCTTC
.	once	TRBJ1-2	TRBV3-1/TRBV3-2	CASSQVRGGGGYTF	TGTGCCAGCAGCCAAGTCAGGGGAGGCGGAGGCTACACCTTC
.	once	TRBJ2-7	TRBV10-2	CASSATLTYEQYF	TGCGCCAGCAGTGCCACGTTAACCTACGAGCAGTACTTC
TRBD2	.	TRBJ2-5	TRBV19	CASSFPPSGGGQETQYF	TGTGCCAGTAGTTTTCCGCCTAGCGGGGGGGGCCAAGAGACCCAGTACTTC